This entry features one T cell receptor (beta chain) sequence. Its cognate antigen is unknown. The treatment was: roughly 10-day PBMC culture with coronavirus spike peptide pools or control peptides (ViraFEST assay). Those CD4+ T cells from the unexposed donor predate the COVID-19 pandemic (2011-2018). Antigen-specific T cell expansion with peptide pools preceded TCR sequencing in the ViraFEST approach. The study sequenced cultured CD4+ T cell DNA using the Oncomine TCR Beta short-read assay. TCRdb redid the calling of the PCR reads with MiXCR, one entry per CDR3 protein. The sample gives 5,000 or so distinct CDR3 sequences, 35% to 45% of which show up once; less than 45% is in the top ten. This sample is part of a study of vaccination and CD4 T cells after COVID-19. About the study: Overlapping spike peptides from SARS-CoV-2, HCoV-NL63, HCoV-OC43 and HCoV-229E served to stimulate the cells. Control cultures were given a CEFX pool, an HIV-1 Nef pool, or no peptide. Whole-study results and caveats: The median proportion of reactive clones detected only post-vaccination in convalescent patients was more than 65%.

The germline V and J ends were trimmed by 5 bases and 3 bases, with 8 bases remaining between them. The germline gives CDR1 MNHNS, CDR2 SASEGT. The CDR3 has 13 residues. V usage is TRBV6-1 and J usage is TRBJ1-3; D remains ambiguous. This TCR came from a human donor in good health. Sequences were obtained from CD4+ T cells from blood, cultured in vitro. The CDR3 loop reads CASSRINGNTIYF. The CDR3 coding sequence is TGTGCCAGCAGTAGAATAAATGGAAACACCATATATTTT.